This entry lists 14 T cell receptor beta chains sequenced from one sample in a study of response to subunit inactivated influenza vaccine. TCRdb re-analysed the RT-PCR reads in MiXCR, keeping a single row per CDR3 protein. The profile shows 280,000 or so distinct CDR3 sequences, less than 25% of them singletons. Material: PBMCs from blood, obtained approximately 20 months after vaccination. The receptors stem from a man aged 50 to 75 who received an inactivated influenza vaccine.

This clonotype was seen a few times. The chain employs TRBV11-3 and TRBJ2-3; 11 nucleotides agree with TRBD1. This CDR3 has 17 amino acids. J gave up 3 bases and V 4 bases, and 9 bases lay outside the gene matches. From germline, CDR1 is SGHNT and CDR2 YENEEA. The CDR3 sequence is CASSSRLGQGGTDTQYF. CDR3 DNA: TGTGCCAGCAGCTCCCGATTGGGACAGGGGGGTACAGATACGCAGTATTTT.

This clonotype was seen at least ten times. This chain uses TRBV20-1 with TRBJ2-2; 9 nucleotides match TRBD2. The CDR3 runs 14 residues. Germline CDR1 DFQATT, CDR2 SNEGSKA (reference sequence). J lost 1 base, V lost 3 bases, and 0 bases had no gene match. The CDR3 here is CSARTSGNTGELFF. In DNA, the CDR3 is TGCAGTGCTAGGACTAGCGGGAACACCGGGGAGCTGTTTTTT.

This chain uses TRBV27 with TRBJ2-1; 9 nucleotides align to TRBD1. Germline V CDR1 and CDR2: MNHEY, SMNVEV (reference sequence). This CDR3 is built from 15 residues. The V and J ends lost 6 bases and 9 bases, in that order; junction bases with no gene match: 12. The CDR3 DNA reads TGTGCCAGCAGCCCGGGACAGGGTTTCGGTAGTGAGCAGTTCTTC. As protein: CASSPGQGFGSEQFF.

The rearrangement links TRBV6-1 to TRBJ2-5; 7 bases are shared with TRBD2. The CDR3 covers 14 residues. Germline lookup yields CDR1 MNHNS and CDR2 SASEGT. J was trimmed by 5 bases and V by 10 bases; bases with no gene match: 13. CDR3 loop: CATASAGTGETQYF. The CDR3 nucleotides read TGTGCCACCGCTTCAGCGGGAACCGGGGAGACCCAGTACTTC.

The chain links TRBV29-1 to TRBJ1-2; D is unresolved. CDR3 size: 13 residues. Trimming left V 4 bases short and J 2 bases short, with 11 bases between. Germline CDR1 is SQVTM and CDR2 is ANQGSEA. The CDR3 DNA is TGCAGCGTTGTTATGGCAGGCAACTATGGCTACACCTTC. Translation: CSVVMAGNYGYTF.

This clonotype was seen ten or more times. V and J are TRBV12-3 or TRBV12-4 and TRBJ1-4; D uncertain. The V and J ends lost 1 base and 11 bases respectively, with 8 bases between them. This CDR3 has 12 amino acids. The chain's CDR3 is CASSLGGGKLFF. Written as DNA, the CDR3 is TGTGCCAGCAGTTTAGGGGGAGGCAAACTGTTTTTT.

V gene TRBV19 combines with J gene TRBJ1-5, with TRBD1 matching over 7 bases. The germline CDR1 and CDR2 sequences are LNHDA and SQIVND (reference sequence). The trim removed 2 bases at V and 5 bases at J, leaving 9 bases unmatched. The CDR3 spans 16 residues. This CDR3 is CASSISGGRGDQPQHF. The CDR3 nucleotides are TGTGCCAGTAGTATATCCGGAGGCAGGGGGGATCAGCCCCAGCATTTT. Full variable domain (outside the CDR3, taken from reference TRBV19 and TRBJ1-5): DGGITQSPKYLFRKEGQNVTLSCEQNLNHDAMYWYRQDPGQGLRLIYYSQIVNDFQKGDIAEGYSVSREKKESFPLTVTSAQKNPTAFYLCASSISGGRGDQPQHFGDGTRLSIL.

The chain has TRBV12-3 or TRBV12-4 and TRBJ2-7; 13 bases match TRBD2. The CDR3 runs 15 residues. J gave up 2 bases and V 6 bases, and 4 bases lay outside the gene matches. CDR3 protein: CASREGTSGAYEQYF. Written as DNA, the CDR3 is TGTGCCAGCAGGGAGGGGACTAGCGGGGCCTACGAGCAGTACTTC.

CDR3 sequence (DNA): TGCGCCAGCAGCCACACTGGAGAAAAACTGTTTTTT. Translated: CASSHTGEKLFF. This rearrangement joins TRBV4-1 to TRBJ1-4, with D unclear. Trimming shortened V by 3 bases and J by 8 bases, and 7 bases separated the two germline ends. The CDR3 loop spans 12 amino acids. CDR1 and CDR2 (germline): MGHRA, YSYEKL.

V gene TRBV25-1 combines with J gene TRBJ1-2; possibly TRBD1 for D (5 bases). Germline V gene sequence: CDR1 MGHDK, CDR2 SYGVNS. This CDR3 region has 14 residues. Trimming removed 3 bases from V and 2 bases from J, with 10 bases in between. CDR3 nucleotide sequence: TGTGCCAGCAGTGAGGGACGGACCAACTATGGCTACACCTTC. Its protein product is CASSEGRTNYGYTF.

V usage is TRBV5-1 and J usage is TRBJ1-2, with D unresolved. Germline CDR1 SGHRS, CDR2 YFSETQ. CDR3 length: 13 amino acids. Trimming removed 1 base at V and 4 bases at J, with 8 bases between. As DNA, the CDR3 is TGCGCCAGCAGCTTGACACGGGCCTATGGCTACACCTTC. It translates to CASSLTRAYGYTF.

This clonotype was counted between two and nine times. The genes are TRBV7-2 and TRBJ1-5, with 7 bases matching TRBD1. The CDR3 consists of 15 residues. Germline V lookup: CDR1 SGHTA, CDR2 FQGNSA. The ends lost 2 bases at V and 3 bases at J; junction bases unmatched: 4. The CDR3 DNA follows: TGTGCCAGCAGCTTAACAGGGGTTGCCAATCAGCCCCAGCATTTT. This sequence encodes CASSLTGVANQPQHF.

In its sample, this clonotype was seen a few times. V is TRBV5-1 and J is TRBJ1-5; no definite D call. V lost 0 bases, J lost 5 bases, and 12 bases lay in between. The V gene's germline CDR1 is SGHRS and CDR2 YFSETQ. This CDR3 region has 15 residues. The CDR3 region is CASSLGGSSDQPQHF. CDR3 DNA: TGCGCCAGCAGCTTGGGGGGTTCGTCCGATCAGCCCCAGCATTTT.

The genes are TRBV12-3 or TRBV12-4 and TRBJ1-2; D remains unclear. This CDR3 spans 13 amino acids. V lost 1 base and J lost 4, with 7 bases in between. Here the CDR3 reads CASSLDPAYGYTF. In nucleotides, the CDR3 is TGTGCCAGCAGTTTAGATCCAGCCTATGGCTACACCTTC.